This T cell receptor (beta chain) was sequenced for a study of T cell clusters in autoimmune cytopenias (dated by TCRdb to between 2018 and 2020). Regarding the research as a whole: Of the 40 to 45 healthy donor controls, some 22 were female, and the group had a mean age of 56 years and a median age of approximately 59 years. TRB sequencing reached a median depth of approximately 50,000 reads per sample and yielded a median of 2,350 distinct TRB clonotypes per sample. TRB and IGH repertoires from peripheral blood were sequenced in autoimmune cytopenia patients at active disease and during treatment follow-up, with healthy, CLL and autoimmune hepatitis controls included alongside. The study aimed to test whether autoimmune cytopenia patients carry a disease-specific immune repertoire signature usable as a blood-based biomarker. For primary cytopenia, the controls were some 26 age-matched healthy donors, and for secondary cytopenia, the controls were around 13 age-matched CLL patients. Repertoires from autoimmune hepatitis patients were compared with those of approximately 23 healthy donors matched for age and sex.

Summary of the overall study and its limitations: The cluster-lack signature was not seen for secondary cytopenia versus CLL, apparently masked by the dominant lymphoma-associated repertoire. The TRB repertoire shifts, including less even repertoires in secondary cytopenia and CLL, mostly reflected lymphoma bias and not autoimmunity. Healthy donors had almost three times as many exclusive TRB clusters as active autoimmune hepatitis patients, a finding consistent with an autoimmunity-wide signature. A lack of physiological T cell clusters in primary autoimmune cytopenia patients was suggested by GLIPH, as 51 clusters were found to be exclusive to healthy donors versus under 20 exclusive to patients. The T cell clusters were only ever defined in silico, so experimental validation of their functional role was still needed.

Per sample, approximately 0.25 ug of peripheral blood genomic DNA, tens of thousands of genome equivalents, was used for TRB amplification. Multiplex PCR with a touch-down protocol amplified TRB rearrangements, with the TRB-A and TRB-B primer pools combined in a single tube. Illumina adapters and sample indices were added to the amplicons through two consecutive PCR reactions performed with Phusion HS II polymerase. Amplicons were gel-purified with the NucleoSpin Gel and PCR Clean-up kit, then quantified by Qubit and quality-checked on an Agilent 2100 Bioanalyzer. Sequencing of the libraries was performed on an Illumina MiSeq with 600-cycle, single-indexed, paired-end runs. Turning to the authors' computational methods: MiXCR version 2.1.12, together with the default MiXCR reference library, was used to align and assemble the TRB reads. A clone was defined by each unique CDR3 nucleotide sequence, and analysis was restricted to productive sequences with at least two reads. Alpha-parameterized diversity profiles (alpha 0 to 5), including the Shannon (alpha 1) and Simpson (alpha 2) indices, were computed with an R script to assess repertoire diversity. The tcR package was used to compute combinatorial TRB VJ usage, which was then compared between cohorts by principal component analysis with ade4. GLIPH clustering of TCRbeta CDR3s was carried out on cohort pairs matched by age and read depth, and cluster frequencies were compared by Wilcoxon test. After TCRdb reprocessed the reads, each CDR3 protein sequence was kept as one row, without DNA. The V and J calls follow TCRdb's processing rather than the paper's. For this sample, the table gives 11,000 or so distinct CDR3 sequences. 20% to 30% of the sample is held by the ten biggest clonotypes.

Going by frequency alone, this clonotype is medium-sized (0.01 to 0.1%); a count is unavailable. Its antigen is still unknown. CDR1 and CDR2 are drawn from the germline V gene (reference sequence): LNHDA, SQIVND. There are 11 amino acids in the CDR3, from cysteine to phenylalanine inclusive. Only the protein is available. A further study also used this sample, focusing on T cell repertoires in aging, cancer and after chemotherapy. The second study's authors report: Donors spanned six age groups from 30 or younger to 70 or older, with at least three individuals per group. Control TCR repertoires from healthy donors were recorded across several months to years, and re-sampling revealed clear clonal overlap. The full dataset contained about 10 million TCR reads. Untreated patients with hematological or solid cancers showed significantly lower blood TCR diversity and higher clonality than age-matched healthy donors. In healthy donors, the decline in TCR diversity with age was mainly due to loss of richness, whereas in cancer patients loss of evenness also played a role. In both cancer cohorts, the median generation probability rose over the chemotherapy interval, which suggests that the repertoire was reconstituted through rebound thymic output. According to the authors, the repertoire data do not allow conclusions to be drawn about immunological memory after chemotherapy. The study profiled peripheral blood TCR beta repertoires from healthy donors and cancer patients to examine immunoaging and T cell reconstitution after chemotherapy. Alongside some 100 healthy donors serving as a reference group, the cohort included some 220 cancer patients, of whom 90 to 94 had hematological cancers and some 130 had solid cancers. MiXCR versions 2.12 and 3.0.5 were used to process the TRB sequences. Repertoire metrics included Shannon diversity, evenness, clonality (one minus evenness), and alpha-parameterized diversity profiles from alpha 0 to 5. The IGoR algorithm was used to compute generation probabilities of clones in paired pre- and post-chemotherapy samples.

This clonotype was obtained from a human donor in good health. Sequenced sample: peripheral blood. This chain is built from TRBV19 and TRBJ2-4; as DNA is missing, the TRBD1 call by TCRdb cannot be tested. The CDR3 corresponds to CASMSGTIQYF.